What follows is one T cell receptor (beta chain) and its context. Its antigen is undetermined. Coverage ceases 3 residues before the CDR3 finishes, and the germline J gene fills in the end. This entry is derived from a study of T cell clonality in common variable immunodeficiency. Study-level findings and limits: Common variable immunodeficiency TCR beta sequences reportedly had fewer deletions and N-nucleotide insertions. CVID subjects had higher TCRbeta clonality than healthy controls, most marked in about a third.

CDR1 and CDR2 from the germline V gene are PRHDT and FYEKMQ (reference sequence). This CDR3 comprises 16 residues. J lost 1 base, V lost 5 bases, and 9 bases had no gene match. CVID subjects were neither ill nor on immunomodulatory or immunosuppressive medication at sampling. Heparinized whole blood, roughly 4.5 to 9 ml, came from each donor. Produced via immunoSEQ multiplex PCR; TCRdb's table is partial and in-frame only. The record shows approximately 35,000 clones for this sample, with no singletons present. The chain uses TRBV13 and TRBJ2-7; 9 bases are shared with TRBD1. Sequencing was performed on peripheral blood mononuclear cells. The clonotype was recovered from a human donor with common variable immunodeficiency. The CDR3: CASSGRDRDLSYEQYF. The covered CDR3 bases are TGTGCCAGCAGCGGCCGGGACAGGGATTTATCCTACGAG.